A few counts support the clone carrying this TCR beta chain. Its antigen remains unknown. This entry comes from a study of CD8 T cells in ankylosing spondylitis. Study-level results: Disease-linked clones were found to be CD8+ and relatively rare in peripheral blood. Typical of ankylosing spondylitis blood, it appeared, was a TCR beta motif of eight highly homologous variants.

The CDR3 is 15 residues long. The germline V gene encodes CDR1 MRHNA and CDR2 SNTAGT. Trimming took 8 bases from V and 2 from J, leaving 16 bases between them. In TCRdb, the 5' RACE reads were re-called with MiXCR into one record per CDR3 protein. The table shows approximately 340,000 distinct CDR3 sequences, with roughly 14% occurring only once. The rearrangement uses TRBV6-4 and TRBJ2-1; D possibly corresponds to TRBD2 (6 bases). This receptor was taken from a male donor with ankylosing spondylitis or in good health (not recorded which). Sequencing was carried out using blood, either unsorted or a sorted T cell fraction (not recorded which). The CDR3 loop is CASPEEGPPYNEQFF. CDR3 in DNA: TGTGCCAGCCCAGAGGAGGGTCCTCCCTACAATGAGCAGTTCTTC.